The 12 T cell receptor beta chains below all came from one sample that was sequenced in a study of early T cells in non-severe SARS-CoV-2 infection. TCRdb reanalysed the 5' RACE reads using MiXCR and keeps one entry per CDR3 protein. The sample holds 90,000 to 120,000 distinct CDR3 sequences; approximately 12% are singletons and the top ten take roughly 8%. Material for sequencing was whole blood. The receptors here all came from an adult who was a healthcare worker with PCR-confirmed SARS-CoV-2 infection or an uninfected control (not recorded which).

This clonotype appeared many times. V usage is TRBV24-1 and J usage is TRBJ2-1; TRBD2 matches 9 bases. CDR3 size: 17 residues. The junction had 6 bases not matched to a gene; V was cut back by 0 bases and J by 4 bases. Germline assignment: CDR1 KGHDR and CDR2 SFDVKD. CDR3: CATSDLVSSGDYNEQFF. The DNA for the CDR3 is TGTGCCACCAGTGATTTGGTCTCTAGCGGGGATTACAATGAGCAGTTCTTC.

The sample holds a few counts of this clonotype. J is TRBJ2-5 and V is TRBV12-3 or TRBV12-4, with D unclear. The germline V and J ends were trimmed by 8 bases and 4 bases, with 5 bases remaining between them. The CDR3 is 10 residues long. The CDR3 region has the DNA TGTGCCAGCGGAACAGAGACCCAGTACTTC. Translated, it gives CASGTETQYF.

This clonotype was counted many times. The chain carries TRBV15 and TRBJ2-3; D is uncertain. Germline V gene sequence: CDR1 LNHNV, CDR2 YYDKDF (reference sequence). This CDR3 comprises 15 residues. Trimming shortened V by 1 base and J by 0 bases, and 8 bases separated the two germline ends. DNA for the CDR3: TGTGCCACCAGCAGAGGAGGAGACAGCACAGATACGCAGTATTTT. Encoded protein: CATSRGGDSTDTQYF. The variable domain in full, completed from reference TRBV15 and TRBJ2-3, reads DAMVIQNPRYQVTQFGKPVTLSCSQTLNHNVMYWYQQKSSQAPKLLFHYYDKDFNNEADTPDNFQSRRPNTSFCFLDIRSPGLGDTAMYLCATSRGGDSTDTQYFGPGTRLTVL.

This clonotype was picked up a small number of times. The rearrangement joins TRBV18 to TRBJ1-4; D may be TRBD1 (5 bases). The CDR3 consists of 16 residues. Trimming removed 4 bases at V and 0 bases at J, with 12 bases between. Germline CDR1 and CDR2: KGHSH and LQKENI. The CDR3 reads CASSLRDGTTNEKLFF. The CDR3 DNA follows: TGTGCCAGCTCACTCAGGGACGGCACAACTAATGAAAAACTGTTTTTT.

This chain joins TRBV28 and TRBJ2-3; tentative D call: TRBD2 (5 bases). The germline CDR1 and CDR2 sequences are MDHEN and SYDVKM. The CDR3 extends over 14 amino acids. With 3 bases removed from V and 2 bases from J, the gap between germline ends came to 9 bases. CDR3 sequence (DNA): TGTGCCAGCAGTTTTTGGCGGGCCACAGATACGCAGTATTTT. Its translation: CASSFWRATDTQYF.

This clonotype was seen repeatedly, ten times or more. V and J are TRBV5-6 and TRBJ1-3; D is ambiguous. Per the germline V gene, CDR1 is SGHDT and CDR2 is YYEEEE. Trimming took off 4 bases at V and 0 bases at J, with 8 bases between the two ends. CDR3 length: 14 amino acids. CDR3: CASSGMGSGNTIYF. CDR3 bases: TGTGCCAGCAGCGGGATGGGCTCTGGAAACACCATATATTTT.

This clonotype was seen at least ten times. The rearrangement links TRBV18 to TRBJ1-3; D call uncertain. This CDR3 region has 13 residues. Germline assignment: CDR1 KGHSH and CDR2 LQKENI. V gave up 6 bases and J gave up 4 bases, with 10 bases separating them. CDR3 region: CASSPPGGNTIYF. The CDR3 region has the DNA TGTGCCAGCTCCCCTCCCGGGGGAAACACCATATATTTT.

This clonotype was observed a few times. The chain joins TRBV6-6 to TRBJ2-7; D is possibly TRBD2 (6 bases). Germline loops: CDR1 MNHNY, CDR2 SVGAGI (reference sequence). The CDR3 has 19 residues. The V and J ends lost 2 bases and 1 base respectively, with 24 bases between them. CDR3 nucleotides: TGTGCCAGCAGTTACCGGGAGCGCCCGAATAGTTGGACATCCTACGAGCAGTACTTC. The encoded protein is CASSYRERPNSWTSYEQYF.

This clonotype appeared many times. The chain links TRBV9 to TRBJ2-7; weak D call: TRBD1 (6 bases). V was cut by 0 bases and J by 5 bases, with 9 bases left in between. CDR3 length: 13 amino acids. The germline CDR1 and CDR2 sequences are SGDLS and YYNGEE. CDR3 in amino acids: CASSVDPGDEQYF. CDR3 coding DNA: TGTGCCAGCAGCGTAGATCCAGGGGACGAGCAGTACTTC.

The CDR3 protein is CASSSRGVETQYF. CDR3 DNA: TGTGCCAGCAGTTCCCGCGGGGTGGAGACCCAGTACTTC. V usage is TRBV12-3 or TRBV12-4 and J usage is TRBJ2-5, with a weak D call TRBD2 (6 bases). CDR3 length: 13 residues. Trimming left V 4 bases short and J 5 bases short, with 11 bases between.

This clonotype has a handful of counts. The genes are TRBV14 and TRBJ2-1; TRBD2 matches at 13 bases. V shed 8 bases and J 6 bases; nucleotides not matched to a gene: 1. CDR1 and CDR2 (germline): SGHDN, FVKESK. The CDR3 totals 13 residues. The CDR3 DNA sequence: TGTGCCAGCGGGACTAGCGGGATCAATGAGCAGTTCTTC. It encodes CASGTSGINEQFF.

This clonotype was observed a few times. The rearrangement joins TRBV4-3 to TRBJ2-3; D uncertain. V lost 0 bases to trimming and J lost 3 bases, with 7 bases between them. Germline CDR1 reads LGHNA; CDR2 reads YSLEER. The CDR3 loop spans 14 amino acids. This CDR3 reads CASSQDRWTDTQYF. The DNA for the CDR3 is TGCGCCAGCAGCCAAGATCGGTGGACAGATACGCAGTATTTT.